These 7 T cell receptor beta chains were all obtained from the same sample, sequenced in a study of beta chain features in type 1 diabetes. Study-level results: In every one of the four CD4+ subsets, TCRB CDR3s were moderately but significantly shorter in Type 1 diabetes patients.

Reverse transcribing all isolated RNA meant expressed TCRB transcripts were sequenced. The repertoire was sequenced with immunoSEQ multiplex PCR; TCRdb's copy has only in-frame clones and lacks some. Here the sample spans roughly 300,000 clones, approximately 10% being singletons. Antigen specificity for these receptors is unknown. Input material: central memory CD4+ T cells from blood. Source of these receptors: a young man with type 1 diabetes.

The chain links TRBV5-1 to TRBJ2-3; D gene uncertain. The length of the CDR3 is 12 residues. Trimming shortened V by 0 bases and J by 6 bases, and 5 bases separated the two germline ends. Germline CDR1 and CDR2: SGHRS and YFSETQ. This CDR3 reads CASSLAEDTQYF. The CDR3 nucleotides are TGCGCCAGCAGCTTGGCCGAGGATACGCAGTATTTT.

This clone came up a few times. The V and J genes are TRBV18 and TRBJ2-6; a weak D match, TRBD1 (6 bases). This CDR3 is 15 amino acids long. The V gene lost 6 bases and the J gene lost 0 bases, with 9 bases spanning the gap. CDR1 and CDR2 (germline): KGHSH, LQKENI. Here the CDR3 reads CASSQGGSGANVLTF. The CDR3 coding sequence is TGTGCCAGCTCCCAAGGGGGCTCTGGGGCCAACGTCCTGACTTTC.

The CDR3 here is CASSLGLAGNEQFF. For the CDR3, the DNA is TGCGCCAGCAGCTTGGGACTAGCCGGAAATGAGCAGTTCTTC. J is TRBJ2-1 and V is TRBV5-1; 7 positions agree with TRBD2. Germline CDR1 reads SGHRS; CDR2 reads YFSETQ. The CDR3 spans 14 residues. V gave up 0 bases and J gave up 7 bases; unmatched junction bases: 4.

This clone was counted a few times. The chain links TRBV28 to TRBJ1-6, with TRBD1 identical over 8 bases. The CDR3 loop spans 13 amino acids. V was pared by 6 bases and J by 7 bases, with 2 bases of the junction left unmatched. Germline V gene data show CDR1 as MDHEN and CDR2 as SYDVKM. CDR3 DNA sequence: TGTGCCAGCAGAGGACAGGGAAATTCACCCCTCCACTTT. Its protein is CASRGQGNSPLHF.

The chain employs TRBV18 and TRBJ2-1, with 7 nucleotides matching TRBD2. The germline CDR1 and CDR2 sequences are KGHSH and LQKENI. The CDR3 length is 15 residues. Trimming took 1 base from V and 5 from J; bases not matched to a gene: 5. Here the CDR3 reads CASSPLAGPDNEQFF. The CDR3 DNA sequence: TGTGCCAGCTCACCACTAGCGGGCCCTGACAATGAGCAGTTCTTC.

This clone occurred many times. V gene TRBV14 combines with J gene TRBJ1-1, with 11 bases fitting TRBD1. From germline, CDR1 is SGHDN and CDR2 FVKESK. The length of the CDR3 is 15 residues. V was pared by 6 bases and J by 5 bases, with 8 bases of the junction left unmatched. CDR3 region: CASRGLGQGVTEAFF. The CDR3, as DNA: TGTGCCAGCAGAGGACTGGGACAGGGGGTAACTGAAGCTTTCTTT.

Only a few counts were recorded for this clone. The chain carries TRBV28 and TRBJ2-6, with D perhaps being TRBD1 or TRBD2 (6 bases each). CDR1 and CDR2 (germline): MDHEN, SYDVKM. V lost 5 bases and J 3 bases, leaving 20 bases between the germline ends. CDR3 length: 18 residues. CDR3 nucleotides: TGTGCCAGCAGTCTTTGGCCGGGGGCGCTTAGTGGGGCCAACGTCCTGACTTTC. Amino acid sequence: CASSLWPGALSGANVLTF.